The clone carrying this T cell receptor beta chain was seen more than once but under ten times. The target antigen is unknown. This sample is drawn from a study of vaccination and CD4 T cells after COVID-19. Turning to the study itself: The post-COVID sampling time was a median about 100 days after diagnosis, ranging from 35 to 161. The authors used overlapping spike peptides from SARS-CoV-2, HCoV-NL63, HCoV-OC43 and HCoV-229E to stimulate cells.

Sequenced with the Oncomine TCR Beta short-read assay was DNA taken from cultured CD4+ T cells. Genomic DNA was taken out of cultured CD4+ T cells by extraction. MiXCR was run by TCRdb on the PCR reads, yielding one entry per CDR3 protein. The data show around 10,000 distinct CDR3 sequences, approximately 37% seen once. The CDR3 loop spans 12 amino acids. V lost 0 bases, J lost 7 bases, and 4 bases lay in between. The germline CDR1 and CDR2 sequences are LGHNA and YNFKEQ. Stated treatment: approximately nine-day PBMC culture with coronavirus spike peptide pools or control peptides (ViraFEST assay). Investigators obtained the unexposed donor's CD4+ T cells before the COVID-19 pandemic (2011-2018). It was after more than 9 days of culture that CD4+ T cells were isolated by negative selection.

The origin of this receptor is a human donor in good health. The rearrangement uses TRBV4-2 and TRBJ1-5; D unclear. Sequencing was performed on CD4+ T cells from blood, cultured in vitro. The CDR3 coding sequence is TGTGCCAGCAGCCAAGAAGGACAGCCCCAGCATTTT. Encoded protein: CASSQEGQPQHF.